The present T cell receptor beta chain was sequenced within a study of cytomegalovirus exposure and HLA in healthy donors. The CDR3 totals 14 residues. Germline V CDR1 and CDR2: MDHEN, SYDVKM. The V end was cut by 5 bases, the J end by 3 bases, with 14 bases between. General study points: Later on, an analysis found that several of the most significant clusters appeared to be linked to common viral pathogens, which included parvovirus B19. Later genetic work tied a missense DCLRE1C variant to beta-chain V and J trimming.

It was with 60 Vbeta and 13 Jbeta primers that the PCR ran. TCRdb keeps only in-frame clones here, not all; method: immunoSEQ multiplex PCR. The sample consists of 150,000 to 200,000 clones, about four fifths of them appearing once. This clone has just one count. Its antigen remains unidentified. Every donor was a healthy person donating bone marrow. Material: PBMCs. The chain uses TRBV28 and TRBJ2-7; tentative D call: TRBD1 (5 bases). The TCR comes from a woman younger than 30 in good health and CMV-seronegative. The CDR3: CASSPTGKGYEQYV. CDR3 sequence (DNA): TGTGCCAGCAGTCCTACAGGAAAGGGCTACGAGCAGTACGTC.